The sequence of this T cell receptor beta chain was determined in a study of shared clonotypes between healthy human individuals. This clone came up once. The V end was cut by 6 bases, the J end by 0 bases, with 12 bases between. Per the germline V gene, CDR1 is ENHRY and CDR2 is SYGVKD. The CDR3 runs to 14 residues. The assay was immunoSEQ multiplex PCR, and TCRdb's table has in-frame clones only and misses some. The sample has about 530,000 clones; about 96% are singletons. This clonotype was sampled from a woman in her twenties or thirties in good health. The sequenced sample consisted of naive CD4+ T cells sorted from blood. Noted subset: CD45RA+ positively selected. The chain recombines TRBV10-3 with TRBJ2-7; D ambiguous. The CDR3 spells CAISSGQSSYEQYF. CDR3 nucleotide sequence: TGTGCCATCAGCTCGGGCCAAAGCTCCTACGAGCAGTACTTC.